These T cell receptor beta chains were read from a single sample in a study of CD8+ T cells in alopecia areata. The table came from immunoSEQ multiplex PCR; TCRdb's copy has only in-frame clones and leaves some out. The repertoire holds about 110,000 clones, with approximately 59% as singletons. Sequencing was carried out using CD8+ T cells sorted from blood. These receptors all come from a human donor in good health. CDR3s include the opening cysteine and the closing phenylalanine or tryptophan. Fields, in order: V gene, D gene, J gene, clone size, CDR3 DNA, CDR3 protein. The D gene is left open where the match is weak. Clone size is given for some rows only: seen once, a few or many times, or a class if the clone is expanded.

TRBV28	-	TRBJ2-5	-	TGTGCCAGCAGTTCTCCCGTGGAGACCCAGTACTTC	CASSSPVETQYF
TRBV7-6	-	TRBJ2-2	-	TGTGCCAGCAGCTACACTGGCAGGGAAGAGAACACCGGGGAGCTGTTTTTT	CASSYTGREENTGELFF
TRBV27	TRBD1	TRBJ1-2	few	TGTGCCAGCAGTTCACAGGGGGCGAGGGGCTACACCTTC	CASSSQGARGYTF
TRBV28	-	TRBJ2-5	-	TGTGCCAGCAGTCCCCCCGGCGGGGAGACCCAGTACTTC	CASSPPGGETQYF
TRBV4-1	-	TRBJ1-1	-	TGCGCCAGCAGCCCTGCCCCAGGGGAGAGACAAGAAGCTTTCTTT	CASSPAPGERQEAFF
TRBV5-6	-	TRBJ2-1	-	TGTGCCAGCAGCTTCGGGACTGTCTTTAATAATGAGCAGTTCTTC	CASSFGTVFNNEQFF
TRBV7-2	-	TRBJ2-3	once	TGTGCCAGCAGCTTAGCTCTCTACGGGACCCTGGGGGCAGATACGCAGTATTTT	CASSLALYGTLGADTQYF
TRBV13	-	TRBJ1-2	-	TGTGCCAGCAGCTTAGGGACCGACAGGAGAAACTATGGCTACACCTTC	CASSLGTDRRNYGYTF
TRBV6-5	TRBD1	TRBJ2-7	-	TGTGCCAGCAGTTACAGGGGGCAAACGTTTCCCTACGAGCAGTACTTC	CASSYRGQTFPYEQYF
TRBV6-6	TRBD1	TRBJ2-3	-	TGTGCCAGCAGCTCCGACAGGGCCGACAGCACAGATACGCAGTATTTT	CASSSDRADSTDTQYF
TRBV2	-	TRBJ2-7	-	TGTGCCAGCAGTGCACCCGAGCAGTACTTC	CASSAPEQYF
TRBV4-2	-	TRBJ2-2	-	TGTGCCAGCAGCCAAGGGCTTAACACCGGGGAGCTGTTTTTT	CASSQGLNTGELFF
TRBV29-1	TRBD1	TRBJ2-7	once	TGCAGCGTGAGGGGACAGGGGGATTCCTACGAGCAGTACTTC	CSVRGQGDSYEQYF
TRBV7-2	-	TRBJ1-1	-	TGTGCCAGCAGCTTACGGGGAGGGCACACTGAAGCTTTCTTT	CASSLRGGHTEAFF
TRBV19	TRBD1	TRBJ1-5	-	TGTGCCAGTAGTATCGGACAGGGGTTTAGCCAGCCCCAGCATTTT	CASSIGQGFSQPQHF
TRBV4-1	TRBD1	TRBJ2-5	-	TGCGCCAGCAGCCAAGGCCTCAGGCAGGGGGCAGAGACCCAGTACTTC	CASSQGLRQGAETQYF
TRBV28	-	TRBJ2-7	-	TGTGCCAGCAGTTTAGGGCTAGTCTACGAGCAGTACTTC	CASSLGLVYEQYF
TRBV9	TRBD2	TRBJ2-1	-	TGTGCCAGCAGCGTAGTAGCGGGGGCCTACAATGAGCAGTTCTTC	CASSVVAGAYNEQFF
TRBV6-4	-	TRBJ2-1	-	TGTGCCAGCAGTGCAGGGAGCTCCTACAATGAGCAGTTCTTC	CASSAGSSYNEQFF
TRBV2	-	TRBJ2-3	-	TGTGCCAGCAGTGATGAGCTCGGAGGGGGGTTTAGCACAGATACGCAGTATTTT	CASSDELGGGFSTDTQYF
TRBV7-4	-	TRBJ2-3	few	TGTGCCAGCAGCTACCGAGGAGGGGGCCGGACAGATACGCAGTATTTT	CASSYRGGGRTDTQYF
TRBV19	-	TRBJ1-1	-	TGTGCCAGTAGTACGTTGGGGGGAGGGGTCACTGAAGCTTTCTTT	CASSTLGGGVTEAFF
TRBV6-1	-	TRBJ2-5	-	TGTGCCAGCGAAAGCCGGGAGTACCAAGAGACCCAGTACTTC	CASESREYQETQYF
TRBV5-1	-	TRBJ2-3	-	TGCGCCAGCAGCGTGGTAGGGGAGACCTTAACAGATACGCAGTATTTT	CASSVVGETLTDTQYF
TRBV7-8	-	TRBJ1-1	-	TGTGCCAGCAGCTTATTCGTGGGGTGGTCCACTGAAGCTTTCTTT	CASSLFVGWSTEAFF
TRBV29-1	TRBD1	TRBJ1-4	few	TGCAGCGTCGCGACAGGGCTTAATGAAAAACTGTTTTTT	CSVATGLNEKLFF
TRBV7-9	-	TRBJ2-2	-	TGTGCCAGCAGCTCCAGCAACACCGGGGAGCTGTTTTTT	CASSSSNTGELFF
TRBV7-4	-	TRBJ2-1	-	TGTGCCAGCAGCTTACGGGGGTCCACTAACCCCGCCTACAATGAGCAGTTCTTC	CASSLRGSTNPAYNEQFF
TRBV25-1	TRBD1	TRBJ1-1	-	TGTGCCAGCAGTGAAGACAGGGGGCTGAGGACTGAAGCTTTCTTT	CASSEDRGLRTEAFF
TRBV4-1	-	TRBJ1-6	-	TGCGCCAGCAGCCAAGCCCACGGAGGGGCCTATAATTCACCCCTCCACTTT	CASSQAHGGAYNSPLHF
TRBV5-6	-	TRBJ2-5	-	TGTGCCAGCAGCCCCCGGGGAGGTCGGCGCGAGACCCAGTACTTC	CASSPRGGRRETQYF
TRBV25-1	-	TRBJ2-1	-	TGTGCCAGCAGTGATCACTACAATGAGCAGTTCTTC	CASSDHYNEQFF
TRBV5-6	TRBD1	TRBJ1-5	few	TGTGCCAGCAGCTTAGGACAGGTAGCCAATCAGCCCCAGCATTTT	CASSLGQVANQPQHF
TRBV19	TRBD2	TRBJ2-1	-	TGTGCCAGTAGTATCGAATGGGCTAGCGGGGGTTCCTACAATGAGCAGTTCTTC	CASSIEWASGGSYNEQFF
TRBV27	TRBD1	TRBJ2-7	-	TGTGCCAGCAGTCCCGGGACAGCTTCCTCCTACGAGCAGTACTTC	CASSPGTASSYEQYF
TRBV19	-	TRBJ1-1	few	TGTGCCAGCAGAACAGGGAACACTGAAGCTTTCTTT	CASRTGNTEAFF
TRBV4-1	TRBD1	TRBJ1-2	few	TGTGCCAGCAGCCAATACAGACAGGGGGGATCCTATGGCTACACCTTC	CASSQYRQGGSYGYTF
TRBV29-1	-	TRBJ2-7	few	TGCAGCGTTGACCAGGGGGGCGGTTACGAGCAGTACTTC	CSVDQGGGYEQYF
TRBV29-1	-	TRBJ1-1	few	TGCAGCGTTGTAGGGACTGAAGCTTTCTTT	CSVVGTEAFF
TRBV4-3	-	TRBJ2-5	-	TGCGCCAGCAGCCCCAAGGACGGGTGGGGGACCCAGTACTTC	CASSPKDGWGTQYF
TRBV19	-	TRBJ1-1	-	TGTGCCAGTAAGACCGGGTGGACTGAAGCTTTCTTT	CASKTGWTEAFF
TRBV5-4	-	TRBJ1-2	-	TGTGCCAGCAGTGGGGGCAACAGCTATGGCTACACCTTC	CASSGGNSYGYTF
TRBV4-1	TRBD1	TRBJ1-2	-	TGCGCCAGCAGCCACCTGGGACCGGGACAGAACTATGGCTACACCTTC	CASSHLGPGQNYGYTF
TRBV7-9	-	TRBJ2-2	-	TGTGCCAGCAGCCAAGGAAACACCGGGGAGCTGTTTTTT	CASSQGNTGELFF
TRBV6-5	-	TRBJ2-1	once	TGTGCCAGCAGTTACTTGGGGGGAACCTACAATGAGCAGTTCTTC	CASSYLGGTYNEQFF
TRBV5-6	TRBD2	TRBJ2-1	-	TGTGCCAACACGGCGGGGGGTCCTGAGTTCTTC	CANTAGGPEFF
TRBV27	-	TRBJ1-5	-	TGTGCCAGCAGTTTAGGGCCTTATAGCAATCAGCCCCAGCATTTT	CASSLGPYSNQPQHF
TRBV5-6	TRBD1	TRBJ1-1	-	TGTGCCAGCAGCCAAGGACAGGGACAAGCTTTCTTT	CASSQGQGQAFF
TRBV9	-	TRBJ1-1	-	TGTGCCAGCAGTGATCCCAGACACGAGCTGAACACTGAAGCTTTCTTT	CASSDPRHELNTEAFF
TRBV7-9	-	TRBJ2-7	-	TGTGCCAGCAGCTCCTTCTCGACAGTAGGGTGGTACGAGCAGTACTTC	CASSSFSTVGWYEQYF
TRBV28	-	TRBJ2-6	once	TGTGCCAGCAGGGGTATCTCTGGGGCCAACGTCCTGACTTTC	CASRGISGANVLTF
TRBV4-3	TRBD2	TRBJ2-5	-	TGCGCCAGCAGCGCGGGACTAGCGCCGCAAGAGACCCAGTACTTC	CASSAGLAPQETQYF
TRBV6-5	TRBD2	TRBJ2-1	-	TGTGCCAGCAGTCCGGGACTAGAAAGAAATGAGCAGTTCTTC	CASSPGLERNEQFF
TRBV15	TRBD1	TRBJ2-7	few	TGTGCCACCAGCAGAGTAGGTGACGGACAGGGCTACGAGCAGTACTTC	CATSRVGDGQGYEQYF
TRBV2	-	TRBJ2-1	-	TGTGCCAGCAGTGAAGCCAGCCTGAGCTCCTACAATGAGCAGTTCTTC	CASSEASLSSYNEQFF
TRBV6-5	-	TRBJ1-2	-	TGTGCCAGCAGTTACTCGATTAGAGGGTTCGGCTACACCTTC	CASSYSIRGFGYTF
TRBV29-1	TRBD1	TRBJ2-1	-	TGCAGCGTTGAATTTTCTGGGACAGGACACAATGAGCAGTTCTTC	CSVEFSGTGHNEQFF
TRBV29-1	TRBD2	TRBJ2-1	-	TGCAGCGTGGGACTAGCGGGGCTTAACAATGAGCAGTTCTTC	CSVGLAGLNNEQFF
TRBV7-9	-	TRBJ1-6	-	TGTGCCAGCAGCTTCTTCCGGGCCCAGCGCGATTCACCCCTCCACTTT	CASSFFRAQRDSPLHF
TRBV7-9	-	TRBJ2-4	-	TGTGCCAGCAGCGCGGCCGGGCCTGAGGTTGCCTTC	CASSAAGPEVAF